This T cell receptor beta chain was captured in a study of T cell responses to AZD1222 COVID-19 vaccine. The CDR3 loop spans 13 amino acids. The V gene's germline CDR1 is SNHLY and CDR2 FYNNEI. Trimming removed 7 bases at V and 2 bases at J, with 10 bases between. Generated by immunoSEQ multiplex PCR, the TCRdb table keeps only in-frame clones and is missing some. The table includes roughly 80,000 clones, roughly nine tenths detected once. Study results and caveats: There were vaccine-associated CD4 TCRs across spike, dominant at 160-218 and 743-854. Among AZD1222 vaccinees, only 6 or 7 were seropositive at baseline. The peak T cell response came first, and repertoires were sampled only after it. Nearly half of spike-specific TCRs reportedly target unmutated variant regions.

A note on this clone: Its specificity is not known.

Specimen: peripheral blood, collected on day 0 of AZD1222 vaccination. This clonotype was sampled from an adult in good health. The chain couples TRBV2 to TRBJ2-3; weak D call: TRBD2 (6 bases). The CDR3 loop reads CASKGTYTDTQYF. For the CDR3, the DNA is TGTGCCAGCAAAGGGACTTACACAGATACGCAGTATTTT. Drawing the rest from reference TRBV2 and TRBJ2-3, the complete variable domain is EPEVTQTPSHQVTQMGQEVILRCVPISNHLYFYWYRQILGQKVEFLVSFYNNEISEKSEIFDDQFSVERPDGSNFTLKIRSTKLEDSAMYFCASKGTYTDTQYFGPGTRLTVL.